A single sample is the source of the 10 T cell receptor beta chains below, sequenced in a study of PD-1 blockade in mismatch repair-deficient tumors. Method: immunoSEQ multiplex PCR; TCRdb's copy keeps in-frame clones and lacks some. The table shows over 9,000 clones, with over 80% occurring only once. Their target antigens are unknown. The time point here: approximately eleven-day in vitro stimulation with candidate neoantigen peptide 3. The input for sequencing was cells cultured in vitro, taken from a patient treated with pembrolizumab. The receptor source for this set is an adult with mismatch repair-deficient cancer.

V is TRBV29-1 and J is TRBJ2-3, with 7 positions matching TRBD2. CDR1 and CDR2 from the germline V gene are SQVTM and ANQGSEA. Trimming at V came to 2 bases and at J to 2 bases, leaving 7 bases not matched to a gene. The CDR3 is 15 amino acids. CDR3 sequence (DNA): TGCAGCGTTGAACGTGATAGCGGGCACACAGATACGCAGTATTTT. It codes for CSVERDSGHTDTQYF.

The chain combines TRBV15 with TRBJ2-7; D possibly corresponds to TRBD2 (5 bases). CDR1 is LNHNV, CDR2 YYDKDF, per germline (reference sequence). This CDR3 has 14 residues. V was trimmed by 1 base and J by 0 bases, leaving 7 bases between them. For the CDR3, the DNA is TGTGCCACCAGCAGAGTAGCGTCCTCCTACGAGCAGTACTTC. Amino acids: CATSRVASSYEQYF.

V gene TRBV28 combines with J gene TRBJ2-7, with a weak D call TRBD1 (7 bases). Germline V gene data show CDR1 as MDHEN and CDR2 as SYDVKM. This CDR3 region has 16 residues. Trimming stripped 2 bases from V and 2 bases from J, with 16 bases between. CDR3 nucleotide sequence: TGTGCCAGCAGTTTAATCGTGGCAGGGGGGCCCTACGAGCAGTACTTC. Protein sequence: CASSLIVAGGPYEQYF.

This chain uses TRBV7-2 with TRBJ2-2, with TRBD2 matching 11 bases. Germline loops: CDR1 SGHTA, CDR2 FQGNSA. CDR3 length equals 17 residues. V was pared by 2 bases and J by 7 bases, with 9 bases of the junction left unmatched. The CDR3 spells CASSLRLAGGGGGELFF. CDR3 nucleotides: TGTGCCAGCAGCTTAAGGCTAGCGGGAGGTGGCGGCGGGGAGCTGTTTTTT.

The chain has TRBV29-1 and TRBJ2-3; a weak D match, TRBD1 (7 bases). The CDR3 is made up of 13 amino acids. CDR1 SQVTM and CDR2 ANQGSEA come from the germline V gene. V dropped 6 bases and J dropped 2 bases, with 12 bases sitting between them. This CDR3 is CSVGGTATDTQYF. CDR3 DNA: TGCAGCGTCGGCGGGACAGCCACAGATACGCAGTATTTT.

This clone was observed a single time. The rearrangement joins TRBV7-8 to TRBJ2-7; no clear D. Per the germline V gene, CDR1 is SGHVS and CDR2 is FQNEAQ. The CDR3 is made up of 14 amino acids. Trimming removed 5 bases at V and 1 base at J, with 12 bases between. The CDR3 spells CASSPGRFSYEQYF. The CDR3 DNA reads TGTGCCAGCAGCCCTGGACGTTTTTCCTACGAGCAGTACTTC. The variable domain in full, with the rest retrieved from reference TRBV7-8 and TRBJ2-7, is GAGVSQSPRYKVAKRGQDVALRCDPISGHVSLFWYQQALGQGPEFLTYFQNEAQLDKSGLPSDRFFAERPEGSVSTLKIQRTQQEDSAVYLCASSPGRFSYEQYFGPGTRLTVT.

This chain connects TRBV4-1 to TRBJ1-2, with a weak D call TRBD1 (6 bases). This CDR3 region has 15 residues. The V end lost 2 bases, the J end lost 0 bases, and 10 bases lay between the germline ends. Germline CDR1 reads MGHRA; CDR2 reads YSYEKL. CDR3 bases: TGCGCCAGCAGCCAATACAGGGCTACTAACTATGGCTACACCTTC. It yields the protein CASSQYRATNYGYTF.

The chain is built from TRBV30 and TRBJ2-3; 9 bases fit TRBD2. This CDR3 has 12 residues. Germline V lookup: CDR1 GTSNPN, CDR2 SVGIG (reference sequence). The CDR3 loop reads CLCGRATDTQYF. CDR3 coding DNA: TGTTTGTGCGGGAGGGCCACAGATACGCAGTATTTT.

J is TRBJ2-5 and V is TRBV18; D ambiguous. CDR1 and CDR2 (germline): KGHSH, LQKENI. The CDR3 totals 15 residues. The V and J ends lost 1 base and 3 bases respectively, with 12 bases between them. The CDR3 loop is CASSPRKTPEETQYF. CDR3 DNA sequence: TGTGCCAGCTCACCACGTAAGACCCCGGAAGAGACCCAGTACTTC.

J is TRBJ1-1 and V is TRBV30, with unresolved D. V lost 3 bases to trimming and J lost 1 base, with 6 bases between them. Germline V gives CDR1 GTSNPN, CDR2 SVGIG (reference sequence). The CDR3 consists of 12 residues. The chain's CDR3 is CAWSRKNTEAFF. For the CDR3, the DNA is TGTGCCTGGAGCAGGAAGAACACTGAAGCTTTCTTT.